This is a list of T cell receptor beta chains from one sample in a study of blood T cell repertoires in COVID-19. The table came from immunoSEQ multiplex PCR; TCRdb's copy has only in-frame clones and leaves some out. The top ten clones hold more than 9% of a sample with 90,000 to 100,000 clones, about 80% of them seen once. The specimen sequenced was peripheral blood. Receptors were obtained from a man between 65 and 85 years old with acute or convalescent COVID-19. Both conserved end residues are part of each CDR3. Each record gives: V gene, D gene, clone size, J gene, CDR3 DNA, CDR3 protein. The D gene is left open where the match is weak. The size entry is marked missing in some rows and otherwise reads once, few, many or a size class.

>TRBV6-5|NA|NA|TRBJ2-2
TGTGCCAGCAGTTACGTTATAGGACTTTCAGGGGAGCTGTTTTTT
CASSYVIGLSGELFF
>TRBV18|TRBD1|few|TRBJ1-1
TGTGCCAGCTCCCCGGGCGAGGGGGCAAGGAACACTGAAGCTTTCTTT
CASSPGEGARNTEAFF
>TRBV30|TRBD2|NA|TRBJ2-3
TGTGCCCATACTCTGAGCGGGGGCACAGATACGCAGTATTTT
CAHTLSGGTDTQYF
>TRBV27|NA|NA|TRBJ2-2
TGTGCCAGCAGTTCAAACACCGGGGAGCTGTTTTTT
CASSSNTGELFF
>TRBV5-1|NA|NA|TRBJ1-2
TGCGCCAGCAGGCCGGACAGCCTAGCTAACTATGGCTACACCTTC
CASRPDSLANYGYTF
>TRBV18|TRBD1|NA|TRBJ1-5
TGTGCCAGCTCACCGAGGACAGGGAGAAATCAGCCCCAGCATTTT
CASSPRTGRNQPQHF
>TRBV28|NA|few|TRBJ2-7
TGTGCCAGCAGTGGGGCCCCCCTCTACGAGCAGTACTTC
CASSGAPLYEQYF
>TRBV5-1|TRBD2|NA|TRBJ2-3
TGCGCCAGCAGCTTCGGACTAGCTGGGGATACGCAGTATTTT
CASSFGLAGDTQYF
>TRBV18|NA|NA|TRBJ1-1
TGTGCCAGCTCGCAGCGCACCACTGAAGCTTTCTTT
CASSQRTTEAFF
>TRBV10-1|TRBD2|NA|TRBJ2-2
TGCGCCAGCAGTGTTGGACTAGTAAGCGGGGAGCTGTTTTTT
CASSVGLVSGELFF
>TRBV11-2|NA|NA|TRBJ1-6
TGTGCCAGCAGCTTCCGGAGAACAAATTCACCCCTCCACTTT
CASSFRRTNSPLHF
>TRBV19|NA|NA|TRBJ2-1
TGTGCCAGTAGGCTATACTCAACAGGGAGGGGATCCTACAATGAGCAGTTCTTC
CASRLYSTGRGSYNEQFF
>TRBV6-5|TRBD2|NA|TRBJ2-1
TGTGCCAGCATCGGGACTAGCGGGGGTTATGAGCAGTTCTTC
CASIGTSGGYEQFF
>TRBV2|TRBD1|NA|TRBJ1-6
TGTGCCAGCAGGGAGAGACAGGGGTACTCACCCCTCCACTTT
CASRERQGYSPLHF
>TRBV27|NA|once|TRBJ2-7
TGTGCCAGCAGTCTCGGAGAGGGCTACGAGCAGTACTTC
CASSLGEGYEQYF
>TRBV4-3|TRBD2|NA|TRBJ2-1
TGCGCCAGCAGCCTCCAGGGACTAGCGGGACCATTCTTC
CASSLQGLAGPFF
>TRBV28|NA|NA|TRBJ1-2
TGTGCCAGCAGTTTCGACAGATCCTATGGCTACACCTTC
CASSFDRSYGYTF
>TRBV7-3|TRBD2|once|TRBJ2-1
TGTGCCAGCAGCCCCCGGACTAGCGGGAGGGAGTTAAATGAGCAGTTCTTC
CASSPRTSGRELNEQFF
>TRBV9|TRBD2|NA|TRBJ2-5
TGTGCCAGCAGCGCGACCGCTAGCGGCCAAGAGACCCAGTACTTC
CASSATASGQETQYF
>TRBV11-2|TRBD1|NA|TRBJ2-2
TGTGCCAGCAGCTTCGGGGACAGGGGGCGCACCGGGGAGCTGTTTTTT
CASSFGDRGRTGELFF
>TRBV28|NA|NA|TRBJ1-5
TGTGCCAGCAGTCAGGGGATCCCCTTTAATGGCAATCAGCCCCAGCATTTT
CASSQGIPFNGNQPQHF
>TRBV9|TRBD1|NA|TRBJ1-2
TGTGCCAGCAGCGTATCAGGGGGCACCATCTATGGCTACACCTTC
CASSVSGGTIYGYTF
>TRBV30|TRBD2|NA|TRBJ2-3
TGTGCCTGGAGCTTCGGACTAGCGGGGGCCCGGGATACGCAGTATTTT
CAWSFGLAGARDTQYF
>TRBV30|NA|NA|TRBJ1-1
TGTGCCTGGAGTGTAGGGGTCGCAACTGAAGCTTTCTTT
CAWSVGVATEAFF
>TRBV27|TRBD1|NA|TRBJ2-2
TGTGCCAGCAGTTTCGACAGGGTACGCACCGGGGAGCTGTTTTTT
CASSFDRVRTGELFF
>TRBV19|NA|NA|TRBJ1-2
TGTGCCAGTACTCAGACCGGGTTAGTTGGCTACACCTTC
CASTQTGLVGYTF